This TCR beta chain came from a study of shared clonotypes between healthy human individuals. Study-wide context: The study drew on two women and a few men aged 18 to 49 as donors.

The CDR3 is 17 residues long. Trimming left V 4 bases short and J 0 bases short, with 15 bases between. Germline V gives CDR1 LGHNA, CDR2 YNFKEQ. It was around 180 ng DNA, about 30,000 T cell genomes, that sorted-subset replicate PCRs used. As originally analysed: Without quality scores, immunoSEQ junctional reads could not be filtered like full-length reads. Libraries were prepared by immunoSEQ multiplex PCR; TCRdb keeps only in-frame clonotypes and omits some of them. From that table come the V and J calls and clone size; the DNA was used to work out D and trimming. The repertoire holds 2.3 million or so clones, with 90% to 95% as singletons.

The receptor comes from a man between 18 and 29 years old in good health. Some clones in this sample may be carry-over from other donors' samples. The sequencing sample was made of naive CD4+ T cells from PBMCs. Subset specified: CD45RA+ positively selected. The chain couples TRBV4-2 to TRBJ1-4; D is unresolved. The CDR3 reads CASSPEGGLPTNEKLFF. DNA of the CDR3: TGTGCCAGCAGCCCTGAAGGAGGGCTTCCAACTAATGAAAAACTGTTTTTT.